A selection of T cell receptor beta chains follows, all from one sample in a study of vaccination effects on CD4 cells after COVID-19. For these TCRs, the target antigens are not known. Assay used: immunoSEQ multiplex PCR; TCRdb lists only in-frame clones, some missing. The sample contains 24,000 or so clones, 65% to 85% of which appear only once. Sequencing used CD4+ T cells from PBMCs cultured with HCoV-NL63 spike peptides, obtained before COVID-19 vaccination. The receptors shown here come from a human donor who had a prior SARS-CoV-2 infection. The CDR3 runs from the conserved cysteine through the conserved F or W. A D gene is named only where the DNA matches it firmly. Clone size is stated in some rows and not others, as once, few, many or a class when expanded.

j_gene	v_gene	abundance	d_gene	CDR3aa	CDR3nt
TRBJ2-2	TRBV2	-	-	CASQPGHLKYTGELFF	TGTGCCAGCCAACCGGGACATCTCAAGTACACCGGGGAGCTGTTTTTT
TRBJ1-5	TRBV6-2/TRBV6-3	-	-	CASSYGGGNQPQHF	TGTGCCAGCAGTTACGGAGGGGGCAATCAGCCCCAGCATTTT
TRBJ2-7	TRBV6-6	-	TRBD1	CASSQTGTYEQYF	TGTGCCAGCAGCCAGACAGGGACCTACGAGCAGTACTTC
TRBJ2-7	TRBV3-1/TRBV3-2	-	-	CASSGGFRFYEQYF	TGTGCCAGCAGCGGAGGTTTTAGATTCTACGAGCAGTACTTC
TRBJ2-7	TRBV20-1	-	-	CSARRGYEQYF	TGCAGTGCTAGAAGGGGCTACGAGCAGTACTTC
TRBJ1-6	TRBV2	large	TRBD1	CASRGDRAGNSPLHF	TGTGCCAGCAGGGGAGACAGGGCTGGTAATTCACCCCTCCACTTT
TRBJ1-2	TRBV19	-	TRBD1	CASGGQGQRSNYGYTF	TGTGCCAGTGGGGGGCAGGGACAGAGATCTAACTATGGCTACACCTTC
TRBJ2-5	TRBV2	-	TRBD1	CASSEDRTQETQYF	TGTGCCAGCAGTGAGGACAGGACGCAAGAGACCCAGTACTTC
TRBJ1-4	TRBV3-1/TRBV3-2	-	-	CASSQSDRGFEEKLFF	TGTGCCAGCAGCCAGAGCGATAGGGGGTTTGAAGAAAAACTGTTTTTT
TRBJ2-2	TRBV5-6	-	-	CASSLVSGAGELFF	TGTGCCAGCAGCTTGGTATCAGGGGCCGGGGAGCTGTTTTTT